This T cell receptor (beta chain) was found in a study of blood T cell repertoires in COVID-19. V lost 2 bases and J 0 bases, leaving 10 bases between the germline ends. This CDR3 is built from 14 residues. The germline CDR1 and CDR2 sequences are GTSNPN and SVGIG (reference sequence). Clones were sequenced by immunoSEQ multiplex PCR, and TCRdb holds only the in-frame ones, with some missing. In the table there are 200,000 to 300,000 clones, 87% of which are singletons. The specimen was peripheral blood. The chain recombines TRBV30 with TRBJ1-2; D call uncertain. This clonotype originated in a middle-aged woman who had recovered from COVID-19. The CDR3 DNA is TGTGCCTGGAGTCATTTTGAGCCTAACTATGGCTACACCTTC. It yields the protein CAWSHFEPNYGYTF.